These T cell receptor beta chains were read from a single sample in a study of T cell responses to AZD1222 COVID-19 vaccine. TCRdb's table, derived via immunoSEQ multiplex PCR, lists solely in-frame clones and lacks some. Among about 270,000 clones listed, around 93% were seen once. The material was peripheral blood, obtained 28 days after the second AZD1222 dose. The receptors come from an adult who received the AZD1222 COVID-19 vaccine. Both conserved end residues are part of each CDR3. Fields, in order: D gene, clone size, J gene, V gene, CDR3 DNA, CDR3 protein. D genes are given only for firm matches. Clone size is not always given. Where it is, it says once, few, many or a class for expanded clones.

D gene: .
clone size: .
J gene: TRBJ1-5
V gene: TRBV2
CDR3 DNA: TGTGCCAGCGTTCAGGGCCACCCAGGGCCCCAGCATTTT
CDR3 protein: CASVQGHPGPQHF

D gene: .
clone size: .
J gene: TRBJ1-3
V gene: TRBV27
CDR3 DNA: TGTGCCAGCAGTTTAACCTACAGCTCCCGAGGCACCATATATTTT
CDR3 protein: CASSLTYSSRGTIYF

D gene: .
clone size: .
J gene: TRBJ1-1
V gene: TRBV20-1
CDR3 DNA: TGCAGTGCCTTTGGGGACACTGAAGCTTTCTTT
CDR3 protein: CSAFGDTEAFF

D gene: .
clone size: .
J gene: TRBJ1-2
V gene: TRBV28
CDR3 DNA: TGTGCCAGCAGTTCAACGGGCTATGGCTACACCTTC
CDR3 protein: CASSSTGYGYTF

D gene: .
clone size: once
J gene: TRBJ2-5
V gene: TRBV19
CDR3 DNA: TGTGCCAGTAACTCGGGAGAGACCCAGTACTTC
CDR3 protein: CASNSGETQYF

D gene: TRBD1
clone size: .
J gene: TRBJ1-2
V gene: TRBV28
CDR3 DNA: TGTGCCAGCAGTCCGTGGACAGGGTACGACACCTTC
CDR3 protein: CASSPWTGYDTF

D gene: .
clone size: .
J gene: TRBJ2-1
V gene: TRBV4-3
CDR3 DNA: TGCGCCAGCAGCCAACCCGGCAGGGGCAGGTACAATGAGCAGTTCTTC
CDR3 protein: CASSQPGRGRYNEQFF

D gene: .
clone size: .
J gene: TRBJ2-7
V gene: TRBV20-1
CDR3 DNA: TGCAGTGCTAGACAGACGGGCGAGCAGTACTTC
CDR3 protein: CSARQTGEQYF

D gene: TRBD1
clone size: .
J gene: TRBJ2-5
V gene: TRBV7-9
CDR3 DNA: TGTGCCAGCAGCGCGGGACAGGGGGGACGAGAGACCCAGTACTTC
CDR3 protein: CASSAGQGGRETQYF

D gene: .
clone size: .
J gene: TRBJ1-6
V gene: TRBV2
CDR3 DNA: TGTGCCAGCAGTGGGTCAGGGCGAGGTTCACCCCTCCACTTT
CDR3 protein: CASSGSGRGSPLHF

D gene: .
clone size: few
J gene: TRBJ1-5
V gene: TRBV15
CDR3 DNA: TGTGCCACCAGCAGAGATAGGGCAGGAGGGCAGCCCCAGCATTTT
CDR3 protein: CATSRDRAGGQPQHF

D gene: .
clone size: few
J gene: TRBJ1-2
V gene: TRBV19
CDR3 DNA: TGTGCCAGTAGTATCGAAGCGGGGACTTCCCCTGGAGGCTACACCTTC
CDR3 protein: CASSIEAGTSPGGYTF

D gene: TRBD2
clone size: .
J gene: TRBJ2-1
V gene: TRBV18
CDR3 DNA: TGTGCCAGCTCACCTAGTTCGATAGCGGGGACCTACAATGAGCAGTTCTTC
CDR3 protein: CASSPSSIAGTYNEQFF

D gene: TRBD1
clone size: .
J gene: TRBJ1-2
V gene: TRBV6-1
CDR3 DNA: TGTGCCAGCCGGAAGACAGGGGCGAATGGCTACACCTTC
CDR3 protein: CASRKTGANGYTF

D gene: .
clone size: .
J gene: TRBJ2-5
V gene: TRBV24-1
CDR3 DNA: TGTGCCACCAGTGACGCCGGGCTATCAGAGACCCAGTACTTC
CDR3 protein: CATSDAGLSETQYF

D gene: .
clone size: .
J gene: TRBJ2-7
V gene: TRBV28
CDR3 DNA: TGTGCCAGCAGTCCCCCCCCCTCGACCTACGAGCAGTACTTC
CDR3 protein: CASSPPPSTYEQYF

D gene: .
clone size: .
J gene: TRBJ2-7
V gene: TRBV5-1
CDR3 DNA: TGCGCCAGCAGCTTGGTGGGTGCGGGTTTATCCTACGAGCAGTACTTC
CDR3 protein: CASSLVGAGLSYEQYF

D gene: TRBD2
clone size: .
J gene: TRBJ2-7
V gene: TRBV7-9
CDR3 DNA: TGTGCCAGCAGCTTCCCTAGCGGGGACTCCTACGAGCAGTACTTC
CDR3 protein: CASSFPSGDSYEQYF

D gene: .
clone size: .
J gene: TRBJ1-6
V gene: TRBV5-1
CDR3 DNA: TGCGCCAGCAGCTTGGTTGGGTCGGAATCACCCCTCCACTTT
CDR3 protein: CASSLVGSESPLHF

D gene: TRBD1
clone size: .
J gene: TRBJ1-2
V gene: TRBV18
CDR3 DNA: TGTGCCAGCTCACCAGGGGACAGGGGGCCTATCTATGGCTACACCTTC
CDR3 protein: CASSPGDRGPIYGYTF

D gene: .
clone size: .
J gene: TRBJ1-1
V gene: TRBV25-1
CDR3 DNA: TGTGCCAGCAGTGAATCAGCCAGGGAGGGCACTGAAGCTTTCTTT
CDR3 protein: CASSESAREGTEAFF

D gene: .
clone size: .
J gene: TRBJ2-7
V gene: TRBV10-2
CDR3 DNA: TGCGCCAGCAGGGAAACAGCGGGACAGGCTTCCTACGAGCAGTACTTC
CDR3 protein: CASRETAGQASYEQYF

D gene: .
clone size: .
J gene: TRBJ2-7
V gene: TRBV14
CDR3 DNA: TGTGCCAGCAGCCAAGGAGGACATAGCTCCTACGAGCAGTACTTC
CDR3 protein: CASSQGGHSSYEQYF

D gene: .
clone size: once
J gene: TRBJ2-5
V gene: TRBV7-8
CDR3 DNA: TGTGCCAGCAGTCGCAGGGAGACCCAGTACTTC
CDR3 protein: CASSRRETQYF

D gene: .
clone size: .
J gene: TRBJ1-2
V gene: TRBV28
CDR3 DNA: TGTGCCAGCAGTTTACGGGCCAAATCTGGCTACACCTTC
CDR3 protein: CASSLRAKSGYTF

D gene: .
clone size: .
J gene: TRBJ2-2
V gene: TRBV4-2
CDR3 DNA: TGTGCCAGCAGCCAAGATATTGTGGTAGCTCGAACCGGGGAGCTGTTTTTT
CDR3 protein: CASSQDIVVARTGELFF

D gene: .
clone size: .
J gene: TRBJ1-2
V gene: TRBV11-2
CDR3 DNA: TGTGCCAGCAGCTGGGGAGTTGGGAGATTCTATGGCTACACCTTC
CDR3 protein: CASSWGVGRFYGYTF

D gene: .
clone size: .
J gene: TRBJ1-3
V gene: TRBV5-4
CDR3 DNA: TGTGCCAGCAGCCGCCAGGGAGACTCTGGAAACACCATATATTTT
CDR3 protein: CASSRQGDSGNTIYF

D gene: TRBD1
clone size: .
J gene: TRBJ2-1
V gene: TRBV11-1
CDR3 DNA: TGTGCCAGCAGCTTAGGGCAGGGGGCACACAATGAGCAGTTCTTC
CDR3 protein: CASSLGQGAHNEQFF

D gene: .
clone size: .
J gene: TRBJ1-5
V gene: TRBV4-1
CDR3 DNA: TGCGCCAGCAGCCGAGGACTTTGGGGCAATCAGCCCCAGCATTTT
CDR3 protein: CASSRGLWGNQPQHF

D gene: TRBD2
clone size: once
J gene: TRBJ2-3
V gene: TRBV7-9
CDR3 DNA: TGTGCCAGCAGCTCGCGACTAGCGGGGGCTAGCACAGATACGCAGTATTTT
CDR3 protein: CASSSRLAGASTDTQYF

D gene: .
clone size: .
J gene: TRBJ1-1
V gene: TRBV6-2/TRBV6-3
CDR3 DNA: TGTGCCAGCAGTTACCTTTGGGGGATGAACACTGAAGCTTTCTTT
CDR3 protein: CASSYLWGMNTEAFF

D gene: .
clone size: once
J gene: TRBJ1-4
V gene: TRBV7-9
CDR3 DNA: TGTGCCAGCAGCAACTTCTTACCTAATGAAAAACTGTTTTTT
CDR3 protein: CASSNFLPNEKLFF

D gene: TRBD1
clone size: .
J gene: TRBJ2-2
V gene: TRBV9
CDR3 DNA: TGTGCCAGCAGCGTTTCCGGACAGGGGAACACCGGGGAGCTGTTTTTT
CDR3 protein: CASSVSGQGNTGELFF

D gene: .
clone size: .
J gene: TRBJ2-1
V gene: TRBV27
CDR3 DNA: TGTGCCAGCAGTTTAAAGGCCAGCAGCTCCTACAATGAGCAGTTCTTC
CDR3 protein: CASSLKASSSYNEQFF

D gene: .
clone size: .
J gene: TRBJ1-3
V gene: TRBV7-2
CDR3 DNA: TGTGCCAGCAGCTTAGTGGGGACGGCTAACTCTGGAAACACCATATATTTT
CDR3 protein: CASSLVGTANSGNTIYF

D gene: .
clone size: .
J gene: TRBJ2-5
V gene: TRBV7-2
CDR3 DNA: TGTGCCAGCAGCACCTCGGGACGGATGGGGACCCAGTACTTC
CDR3 protein: CASSTSGRMGTQYF

D gene: TRBD1
clone size: .
J gene: TRBJ2-7
V gene: TRBV28
CDR3 DNA: TGTGCCAGCAGTTCCACGAACAGGGGGCTTGGGGAGCAGTACTTC
CDR3 protein: CASSSTNRGLGEQYF

D gene: .
clone size: .
J gene: TRBJ2-7
V gene: TRBV5-1
CDR3 DNA: TGCGCCAGCAGCTCTTTTACAGGCAACGAGCAGTACTTC
CDR3 protein: CASSSFTGNEQYF

D gene: .
clone size: once
J gene: TRBJ2-7
V gene: TRBV7-2
CDR3 DNA: TGTGCCAGCAGCTCCCGCCCGGGCTACTACGAGCAGTACTTC
CDR3 protein: CASSSRPGYYEQYF

D gene: TRBD1
clone size: .
J gene: TRBJ2-7
V gene: TRBV11-3
CDR3 DNA: TGTGCCAGCAGCTTAGATGAGAAGGACAGGGCCTTAGCCTACGAGCAGTACTTC
CDR3 protein: CASSLDEKDRALAYEQYF

D gene: TRBD1
clone size: .
J gene: TRBJ1-5
V gene: TRBV19
CDR3 DNA: TGTGCCAGTAGTCCGGCCGACAGGGGCGGCAATCAGCCCCAGCATTTT
CDR3 protein: CASSPADRGGNQPQHF

D gene: .
clone size: few
J gene: TRBJ2-1
V gene: TRBV4-2
CDR3 DNA: TGTGCCAGCAGCCAAGAAATGGCCCCAGGTAGCAGTGAGCAGTTCTTC
CDR3 protein: CASSQEMAPGSSEQFF

D gene: .
clone size: once
J gene: TRBJ2-7
V gene: TRBV7-9
CDR3 DNA: TGTGCCAGCAGCCCGTGGGACCGGGAAGGGAACGAGCAGTACTTC
CDR3 protein: CASSPWDREGNEQYF

D gene: .
clone size: once
J gene: TRBJ1-1
V gene: TRBV10-2
CDR3 DNA: TGCGCCAGCACTGTGGCGGGACGAACTGAAGCTTTCTTT
CDR3 protein: CASTVAGRTEAFF